These 31 T cell receptor beta chains were all obtained from the same sample, sequenced in a study of CD8+CD57+ T cells in acquired aplastic anemia. Genomic DNA served as template for TCR beta VDJ and CDR3 profiling. TCRdb re-derived calls from the reads in MiXCR, one entry per CDR3 protein. Among just over 400,000 distinct CDR3 sequences listed, roughly 64% were seen once. Input material: sorted CD4+, CD8+, or CD8+CD57+ T cells (not recorded which) from PBMCs. Receptors originate from a human donor in good health, serving as a control.

The chain uses TRBV7-2 and TRBJ1-6, with a weak D call TRBD1 (5 bases). Germline CDR1 and CDR2: SGHTA and FQGNSA. Trimming removed 6 bases from V and 7 bases from J, with 16 bases in between. The CDR3 sequence is 15 residues long. CDR3 nucleotides: TGTGCCAGCAGTGAAACAGGCACAGCCAATTCACCCCTCCACTTT. This codes for CASSETGTANSPLHF.

The sample holds a few counts of this clonotype. The genes are TRBV5-1 and TRBJ2-7; TRBD2 is a possible D gene (6 bases). CDR1 is SGHRS and CDR2 is YFSETQ in the germline V gene. The CDR3 runs to 14 residues. Deletions cut 0 bases from V and 6 bases from J, with 13 bases between. The CDR3 here is CASSLAGGVGEQYF. CDR3 DNA sequence: TGCGCCAGCAGCTTGGCCGGAGGGGTGGGCGAGCAGTACTTC. The variable domain in full, completed from reference TRBV5-1 and TRBJ2-7, reads KAGVTQTPRYLIKTRGQQVTLSCSPISGHRSVSWYQQTPGQGLQFLFEYFSETQRNKGNFPGRFSGRQFSNSRSEMNVSTLELGDSALYLCASSLAGGVGEQYFGPGTRLTVT.

As regards this clonotype: At one end, the junction sequence differs from germline, possibly due to a read error. The genes are TRBV7-8 and TRBJ2-3, with D possibly being TRBD2 (5 bases). The germline gives CDR1 SGHVS, CDR2 FQNEAQ. This CDR3 has 14 amino acids. The CDR3 protein is CSGGRPTSTDTQYF. The CDR3 nucleotides are TGCAGCGGCGGACGGCCAACCAGCACAGATACGCAGTACTTT. The full variable domain, rest sourced from reference TRBV7-8 and TRBJ2-3, is GAGVSQSPRYKVAKRGQDVALRCDPISGHVSLFWYQQALGQGPEFLTYFQNEAQLDKSGLPSDRFFAERPEGSVSTLKIQRTQQEDSAVYLCSGGRPTSTDTQYFGPGTRLTVL.

With respect to this clonotype: Likely a read error: the CDR3 ends without its conserved phenylalanine or tryptophan. The V and J genes are TRBV2 and TRBJ2-3; TRBD2 matches at 12 bases. V dropped 5 bases and J dropped 6; count of bases not matched to a gene: 6. Germline lookup yields CDR1 SNHLY and CDR2 FYNNEI. This CDR3 is 15 amino acids long. DNA of the CDR3: TGTGCCAGCAGTCGGCTAGCGGGGGGGCGGGATACGCAGTATTCT. It encodes CASSRLAGGRDTQYS.

Comment on this clonotype: The junction does not match germline at one end; this may be a read error. The V gene is TRBV5-1, the J gene TRBJ2-7, with 7 bases aligning to TRBD1. CDR3 length: 14 residues. CDR1 and CDR2 from the germline V gene are SGHRS and YFSETQ. In DNA form, the CDR3 reads TGTGCCAGCAGCTGGGCGAGGGGGCCGGACGAGCAGTACTTC. It specifies CASSWARGPDEQYF.

The rearrangement joins TRBV7-9 to TRBJ2-5, with TRBD1 as a possible D gene (6 bases). Germline V gene data show CDR1 as SEHNR and CDR2 as FQNEAQ (reference sequence). This CDR3 spans 16 amino acids. Trimming left V 7 bases short and J 2 bases short, with 20 bases between. Here the CDR3 DNA reads TGTGCCAGCACCGAGGCCAGCCCGACAGGACAAGAGACCCAGTACTTC. Amino acids: CASTEASPTGQETQYF.

This clonotype has ten or more counts. The chain couples TRBV7-9 to TRBJ2-4, with D uncertain. The V gene lost 0 bases and the J gene lost 4 bases, with 10 bases spanning the gap. Germline V CDR1 and CDR2: SEHNR, FQNEAQ (reference sequence). CDR3 length: 15 amino acids. The CDR3 spells CASSLAAETKNIQYF. The CDR3 bases are TGTGCCAGCAGCTTAGCCGCGGAGACTAAAAACATTCAGTACTTC.

This chain uses TRBV15 with TRBJ1-2; the D is unclear. The CDR3 length is 15 residues. CDR1 and CDR2 (germline): LNHNV, YYDKDF (reference sequence). Trimming took 0 bases from V and 0 from J, leaving 8 bases between them. CDR3 sequence reads: CATSRDRVTNYGYTF. CDR3 DNA: TGTGCCACCAGCAGAGATCGGGTAACTAACTATGGCTACACCTTC.

This clonotype was found once. The CDR3 carries no conserved terminal phenylalanine or tryptophan, so it likely arises from a read error. The limits of the CDR3 on the DNA are not certain, so only TCRdb's listed CDR3 is given. This CDR3 reads CASSLVGTGGY. This chain uses TRBV5-1 with TRBJ2-3; the table's D call, TRBD1, was not checked against the DNA. The germline V gene encodes CDR1 SGHRS and CDR2 YFSETQ. A total of 11 residues make up the CDR3, ends included.

To note about this clonotype: The junction departs from germline at one end; a sequencing error may be responsible. The chain links TRBV7-2 to TRBJ2-7; D is tentatively TRBD1 or TRBD2 (5 bases each). The length of the CDR3 is 15 residues. Germline-derived CDR1 and CDR2 are SGHTA and FQGNSA. CDR3 amino acids: CASSLVVGQTGELYF. For the CDR3, the DNA is TGTGCCAGCAGCTTAGTGGTGGGGCAAACCGGGGAGCTGTACTTC.

The chain employs TRBV2 and TRBJ2-7; maybe TRBD1 (5 bases). The CDR3 has 16 amino acids. Germline assignment: CDR1 SNHLY and CDR2 FYNNEI. The V end was cut by 4 bases, the J end by 2 bases, with 18 bases between. CDR3 in amino acids: CASSALHGQGAYEQYF. The CDR3, as DNA: TGTGCCAGCAGTGCTCTCCATGGGCAGGGCGCCTACGAGCAGTACTTC. The full variable domain, in which reference TRBV2 and TRBJ2-7 provide the parts outside the CDR3, is EPEVTQTPSHQVTQMGQEVILRCVPISNHLYFYWYRQILGQKVEFLVSFYNNEISEKSEIFDDQFSVERPDGSNFTLKIRSTKLEDSAMYFCASSALHGQGAYEQYFGPGTRLTVT.

This clonotype has ten or more counts. The chain uses TRBV5-1 and TRBJ2-3; 12 positions match TRBD2. The germline V gene has CDR1 SGHRS and CDR2 YFSETQ. The CDR3 runs 15 residues. The junction had 2 bases not matched to a gene; V was cut back by 0 bases and J by 6 bases. In nucleotides, the CDR3 is TGCGCCAGCAGCTTGGGACTAGCGGGGGTGGATACGCAGTATTTT. Its translation is CASSLGLAGVDTQYF.

V and J are TRBV5-1 and TRBJ1-6; the match to TRBD1 covers 9 bases. The germline CDR1 and CDR2 sequences are SGHRS and YFSETQ. Trimming took 4 bases from V and 6 from J; bases not matched to a gene: 8. CDR3 size: 16 residues. The CDR3 sequence is CASSQQGASSNSPLHF. DNA of the CDR3: TGCGCCAGCAGCCAACAGGGGGCGTCGAGTAATTCACCCCTCCACTTT.

This clonotype occurred many times. The gene calls are TRBV2 and TRBJ2-2; D is perhaps TRBD1 or TRBD2 (5 bases each). Germline V CDR1 and CDR2: SNHLY, FYNNEI. V was trimmed by 0 bases and J by 6 bases, leaving 14 bases between them. CDR3 length: 16 residues. CDR3 DNA sequence: TGTGCCAGCAGTGAAGCAAGGCTGAGAGGGGCCGGGGAGCTGTTTTTT. Translation gives CASSEARLRGAGELFF.

The chain joins TRBV11-2 to TRBJ1-6; no definite D call. V lost 2 bases, J lost 5 bases, and 13 bases lay in between. The CDR3 has 16 amino acids. In germline, CDR1 is SGHAT, CDR2 FQNNGV. CDR3 region: CASSLSLAANNSPLHF. The CDR3 nucleotides are TGTGCCAGCAGCTTATCACTAGCGGCGAATAATTCACCCCTCCACTTT.

This clonotype has a count of ten or more. CDR3 coding DNA: TGTGCCAGCAGCCCCCCCGGGACTAGTAGAGAGACCCAGTACTTC. As protein: CASSPPGTSRETQYF. This chain links TRBV3-1 with TRBJ2-5; TRBD2 matches at 8 bases. The CDR3 is made up of 15 amino acids. The germline CDR1 and CDR2 sequences are LGHDT and YNNKEL (reference sequence). V lost 4 bases and J lost 4; bases outside the gene matches: 8.

On this clonotype itself: Germline is not matched at one junction end, which may reflect a read error. The rearrangement links TRBV20-1 to TRBJ1-4, with D possibly matching TRBD1 (6 bases). There are 20 residues in the CDR3. CDR1 is DFQATT and CDR2 is SNEGSKA in the germline V gene (reference sequence). The CDR3 coding sequence is TGCAGTGCTACCCCTGACACCCCAGGGGTCCCGCCTTCAACTAATGAAAAACTGTCTTTT. Translated: CSATPDTPGVPPSTNEKLSF.

This clonotype occurred a few times. This sequence joins TRBV7-3 and TRBJ2-5, with 9 bases lining up with TRBD1. V shed 4 bases, J shed 4 bases, and the junction held 7 bases outside the gene matches. The CDR3 is 15 amino acids. In germline, CDR1 is SGHTA, CDR2 FQGTGA. The CDR3 nucleotides read TGTGCCAGCAGCTCACAGGGGGCGAGTGGAGAGACCCAGTACTTC. Protein sequence: CASSSQGASGETQYF.

Regarding this clonotype: Since a much larger clone is just one base distant, this may be a read error. The rearrangement links TRBV6-6 to TRBJ2-3, with TRBD2 as a possible D gene (7 bases). The CDR3 runs to 16 residues. Deletions cut 8 bases from V and 2 bases from J, with 20 bases between. CDR1 is MNHNY, CDR2 SVGAGI, per germline (reference sequence). CDR3 in amino acids: CASSRGGFETTDTQYF. CDR3 bases: TGTGCCAGCTCGAGGGGGGGATTTGAAACCACAGATACGCAGTATTTT.

The chain combines TRBV20-1 with TRBJ1-1; D is perhaps TRBD1 (5 bases). The germline V gene encodes CDR1 DFQATT and CDR2 SNEGSKA (reference sequence). Trimming removed 6 bases at V and 8 bases at J, with 19 bases between. The CDR3 consists of 13 residues. The CDR3, as DNA: TGCAGTGCCAGCCTCGGGGCCGGTCTAGAAGCTTTCTTT. Translated: CSASLGAGLEAFF.

As concerns this clonotype: Compared with germline, one end of the junction differs, possibly owing to a read error. The V gene is TRBV20-1, the J gene TRBJ1-3; D may be TRBD1 (6 bases). Germline loops: CDR1 DFQATT, CDR2 SNEGSKA (reference sequence). This CDR3 spans 12 amino acids. CDR3 region: CSASRIWDTIYF. CDR3 nucleotides: TGCAGTGCTTCAAGGATTTGGGACACAATATATTTT.

This clonotype was counted at least ten times. This rearrangement joins TRBV2 to TRBJ2-3; tentative D call: TRBD2 (5 bases). Germline V gene sequence: CDR1 SNHLY, CDR2 FYNNEI. The length of the CDR3 is 14 residues. V dropped 10 bases and J dropped 5 bases, with 19 bases sitting between them. CDR3 sequence: CATAPHEGQDTQYF. CDR3 nucleotide sequence: TGTGCCACCGCACCCCACGAGGGCCAAGATACGCAGTATTTT.

This clonotype was seen a handful of times. A much bigger clone sits one base away, suggesting this may be a read error. This rearrangement joins TRBV12-3 or TRBV12-4 to TRBJ1-4; D not certain. The CDR3 is 12 residues long. V was shortened by 11 bases and J by 7 bases, with 14 bases between the two germline ends. Here the CDR3 reads CAPSLGGEKLFF. The CDR3 nucleotides are TGTGCCCCCTCTTTGGGAGGTGAAAAACTGTTTTTT.

This clonotype was counted many times. The CDR3 spells CASSQAGQSTDTQYF. CDR3 DNA sequence: TGTGCCAGCAGCCAAGCGGGACAGTCAACAGATACGCAGTATTTT. The genes are TRBV4-2 and TRBJ2-3; TRBD1 aligns across 7 bases. The CDR3 is 15 residues long. Losses at the gene ends were 1 base for V and 3 bases for J; bases not matched to a gene: 4. Germline CDR1 and CDR2: LGHNA and YNFKEQ.

Comments on this clonotype: At one end the junction does not follow the germline gene, possibly because of a read error. The CDR3 region has the DNA TGCGGTGCTAGAGAACAGGGAGATTCACCCCTCCACTTT. Protein product: CGAREQGDSPLHF. The rearrangement links TRBV20-1 to TRBJ1-6, with a weak D call TRBD1 (6 bases). The CDR3 extends over 13 amino acids. CDR1 is DFQATT, CDR2 SNEGSKA, per germline (reference sequence).

This sequence joins TRBV9 and TRBJ2-7; 9 bases align to TRBD2. This CDR3 is built from 15 residues. Germline V lookup: CDR1 SGDLS, CDR2 YYNGEE. V lost 4 bases and J lost 3; bases outside the gene matches: 8. CDR3: CASSIAGGAYYEQYF. CDR3 DNA: TGTGCCAGCAGCATTGCGGGGGGGGCGTACTACGAGCAGTACTTC.

The sample holds one count of this clonotype. This may arise from a read error, as a much more abundant clone is one base away. The chain has TRBV24-1 and TRBJ2-7; D uncertain. Trimming removed 7 bases at V and 4 bases at J, with 16 bases between. Looked up from germline, CDR1 is KGHDR and CDR2 is SFDVKD. The CDR3 runs to 14 residues. CDR3 in amino acids: CATSQVPTSYEQYF. The CDR3 nucleotides read TGTGCCACCAGCCAAGTTCCTACCTCGTACGAGCAGTACTTC.

The CDR3 DNA follows: TGTGCCAGCAGCTTGGGGACAGGGCCGGGCAGCTATGGCTACACCTTC. It translates to CASSLGTGPGSYGYTF. The chain couples TRBV7-8 to TRBJ1-2; 9 positions match TRBD1. With 3 bases clipped from V and 4 bases from J, the junction kept 9 bases outside the gene matches. Germline CDR1 reads SGHVS; CDR2 reads FQNEAQ. CDR3 length equals 16 residues.

The rearrangement uses TRBV10-2 and TRBJ2-7, with TRBD1 as a possible D gene (6 bases). V lost 4 bases and J lost 4, with 20 bases in between. This CDR3 is 16 amino acids long. Looked up from germline, CDR1 is WSHSY and CDR2 is SAAADI. In DNA form, the CDR3 reads TGCGCCAGCAGTGGGGAAAATAGGACAGTGGTGTACGAGCAGTACTTC. This sequence encodes CASSGENRTVVYEQYF.

The CDR3 loop reads CASSQDIWGYSNQPQHF. DNA of the CDR3: TGTGCCAGCAGCCAGGATATCTGGGGTTATAGCAATCAGCCCCAGCATTTT. This rearrangement joins TRBV12-3 or TRBV12-4 to TRBJ1-5; the D is unclear. Trimming took 6 bases from V and 0 from J, leaving 18 bases between them. CDR3 length: 17 amino acids.

This clonotype was seen many times. J is TRBJ1-1 and V is TRBV25-1; D possibly corresponds to TRBD1 (5 bases). Trimming shortened V by 4 bases and J by 6 bases, and 15 bases separated the two germline ends. Per the germline V gene, CDR1 is MGHDK and CDR2 is SYGVNS. This CDR3 region has 14 residues. The CDR3 nucleotides read TGTGCCAGCAGTGTGTTGCGCGCGGGGGCTGAAGCTTTCTTT. Protein product: CASSVLRAGAEAFF.